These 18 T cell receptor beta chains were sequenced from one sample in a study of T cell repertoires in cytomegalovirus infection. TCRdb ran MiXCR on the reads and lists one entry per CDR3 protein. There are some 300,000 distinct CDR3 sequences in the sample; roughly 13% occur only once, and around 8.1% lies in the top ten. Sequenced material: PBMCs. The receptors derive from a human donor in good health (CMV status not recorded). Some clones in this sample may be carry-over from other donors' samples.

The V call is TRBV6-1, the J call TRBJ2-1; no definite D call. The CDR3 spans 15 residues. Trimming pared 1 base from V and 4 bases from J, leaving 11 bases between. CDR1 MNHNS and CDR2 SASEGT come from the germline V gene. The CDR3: CASSEETGRYNEQFF. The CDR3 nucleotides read TGTGCCAGCAGTGAAGAAACCGGAAGGTACAATGAGCAGTTCTTC.

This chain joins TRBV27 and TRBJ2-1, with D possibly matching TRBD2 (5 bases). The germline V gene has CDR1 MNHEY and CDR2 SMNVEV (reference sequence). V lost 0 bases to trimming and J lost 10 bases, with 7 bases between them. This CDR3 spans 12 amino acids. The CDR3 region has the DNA TGTGCCAGCAGTTTATCCGGCGGGGAGCAGTTCTTC. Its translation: CASSLSGGEQFF.

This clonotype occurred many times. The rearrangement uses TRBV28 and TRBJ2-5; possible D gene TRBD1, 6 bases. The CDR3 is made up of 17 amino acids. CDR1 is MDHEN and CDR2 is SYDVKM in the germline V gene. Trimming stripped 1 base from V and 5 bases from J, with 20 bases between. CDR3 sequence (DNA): TGTGCCAGCAGTTTATCTTCGGCAGGGGCCCTGCCGGAGACCCAGTACTTC. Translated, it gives CASSLSSAGALPETQYF.

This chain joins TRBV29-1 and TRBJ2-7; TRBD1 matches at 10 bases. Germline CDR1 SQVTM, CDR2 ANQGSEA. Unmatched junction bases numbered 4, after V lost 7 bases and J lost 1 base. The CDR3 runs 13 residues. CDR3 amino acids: CSAGQGVSYEQYF. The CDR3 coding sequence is TGCAGCGCCGGACAGGGGGTTTCCTACGAGCAGTACTTC.

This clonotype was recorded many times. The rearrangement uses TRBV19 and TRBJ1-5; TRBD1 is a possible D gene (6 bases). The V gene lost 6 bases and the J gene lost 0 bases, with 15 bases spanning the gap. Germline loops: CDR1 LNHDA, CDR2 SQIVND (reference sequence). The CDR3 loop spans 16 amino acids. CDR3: CASRDRRRNSNQPQHF. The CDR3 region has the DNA TGTGCCAGTAGAGACAGGCGGCGCAATAGCAATCAGCCCCAGCATTTT. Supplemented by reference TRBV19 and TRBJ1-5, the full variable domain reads DGGITQSPKYLFRKEGQNVTLSCEQNLNHDAMYWYRQDPGQGLRLIYYSQIVNDFQKGDIAEGYSVSREKKESFPLTVTSAQKNPTAFYLCASRDRRRNSNQPQHFGDGTRLSIL.

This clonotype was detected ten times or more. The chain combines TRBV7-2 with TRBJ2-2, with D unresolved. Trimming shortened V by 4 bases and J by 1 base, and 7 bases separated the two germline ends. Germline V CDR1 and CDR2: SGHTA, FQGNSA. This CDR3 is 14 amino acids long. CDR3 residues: CASSYLMNTGELFF. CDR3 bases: TGTGCCAGCAGCTACCTTATGAACACCGGGGAGCTGTTTTTT.

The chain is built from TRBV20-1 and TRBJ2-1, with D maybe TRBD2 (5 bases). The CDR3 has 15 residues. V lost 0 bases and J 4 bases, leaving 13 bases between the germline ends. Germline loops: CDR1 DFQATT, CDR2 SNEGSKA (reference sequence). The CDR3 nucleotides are TGCAGTGCTAGAGATCGGGTAGGAGGATACAATGAGCAGTTCTTC. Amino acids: CSARDRVGGYNEQFF.

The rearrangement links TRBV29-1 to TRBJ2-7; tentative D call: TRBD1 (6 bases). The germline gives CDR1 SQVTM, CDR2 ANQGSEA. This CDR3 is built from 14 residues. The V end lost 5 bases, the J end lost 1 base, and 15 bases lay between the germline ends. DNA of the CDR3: TGCAGCGTTCTGTGGACAGACAAATCCTACGAGCAGTACTTC. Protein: CSVLWTDKSYEQYF.

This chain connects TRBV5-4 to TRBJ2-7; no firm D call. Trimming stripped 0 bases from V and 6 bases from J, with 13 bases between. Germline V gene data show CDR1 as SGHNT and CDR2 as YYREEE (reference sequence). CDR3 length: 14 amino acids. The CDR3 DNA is TGTGCCAGCAGCTTGGGGCAGGTCGGATCCGAGCAGTACTTC. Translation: CASSLGQVGSEQYF.

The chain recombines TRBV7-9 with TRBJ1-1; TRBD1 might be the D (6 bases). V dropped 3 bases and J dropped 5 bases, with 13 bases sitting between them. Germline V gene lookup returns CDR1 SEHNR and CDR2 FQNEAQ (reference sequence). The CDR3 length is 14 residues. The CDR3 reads CASSFGRGGTEAFF. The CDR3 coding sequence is TGTGCCAGCAGCTTCGGCAGGGGCGGAACTGAAGCTTTCTTT.

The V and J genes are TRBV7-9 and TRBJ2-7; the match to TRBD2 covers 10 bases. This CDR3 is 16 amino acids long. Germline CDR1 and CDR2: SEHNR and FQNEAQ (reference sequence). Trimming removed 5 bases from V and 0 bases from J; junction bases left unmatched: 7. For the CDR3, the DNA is TGTGCCAGCAGCATCCCCACTAGCGGGAACTCCTACGAGCAGTACTTC. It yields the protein CASSIPTSGNSYEQYF.

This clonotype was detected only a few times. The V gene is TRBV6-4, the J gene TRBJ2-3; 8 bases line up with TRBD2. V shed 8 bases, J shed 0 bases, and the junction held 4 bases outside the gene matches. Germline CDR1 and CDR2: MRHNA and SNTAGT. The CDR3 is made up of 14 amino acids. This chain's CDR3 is CASSAGASTDTQYF. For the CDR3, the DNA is TGTGCCAGCTCAGCGGGGGCTAGCACAGATACGCAGTATTTT.

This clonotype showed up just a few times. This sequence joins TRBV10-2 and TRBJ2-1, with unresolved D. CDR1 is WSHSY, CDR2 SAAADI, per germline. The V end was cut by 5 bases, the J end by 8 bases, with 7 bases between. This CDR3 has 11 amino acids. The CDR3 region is CASSFIDEQFF. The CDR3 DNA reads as TGCGCCAGCAGTTTTATAGATGAGCAGTTCTTC.

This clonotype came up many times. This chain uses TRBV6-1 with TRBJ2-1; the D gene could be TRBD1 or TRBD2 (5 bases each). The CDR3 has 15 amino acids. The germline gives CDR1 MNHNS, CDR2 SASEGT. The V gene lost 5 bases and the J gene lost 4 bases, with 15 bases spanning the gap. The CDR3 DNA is TGTGCCAGCAGTCGAGGGGCGGCTGAATACAATGAGCAGTTCTTC. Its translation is CASSRGAAEYNEQFF.

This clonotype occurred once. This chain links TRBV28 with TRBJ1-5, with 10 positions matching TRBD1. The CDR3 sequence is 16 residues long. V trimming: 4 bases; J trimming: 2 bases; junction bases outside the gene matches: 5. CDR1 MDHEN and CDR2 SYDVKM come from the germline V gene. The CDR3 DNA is TGTGCCAGCAGTTCCCGGGGGACAGGGGGCAATCAGCCCCAGCATTTT. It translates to CASSSRGTGGNQPQHF.

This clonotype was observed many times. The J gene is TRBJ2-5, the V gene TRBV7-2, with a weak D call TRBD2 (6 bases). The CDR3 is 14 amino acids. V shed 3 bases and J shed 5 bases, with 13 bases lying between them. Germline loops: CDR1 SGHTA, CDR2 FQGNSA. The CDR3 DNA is TGTGCCAGCAGCTTGTCTGCGGGATATGAGACCCAGTACTTC. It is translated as CASSLSAGYETQYF.

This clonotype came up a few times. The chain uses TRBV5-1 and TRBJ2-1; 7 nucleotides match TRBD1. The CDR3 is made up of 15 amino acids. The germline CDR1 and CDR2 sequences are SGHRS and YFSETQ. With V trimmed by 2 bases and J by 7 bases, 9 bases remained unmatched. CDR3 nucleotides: TGCGCCAGCAGCTTCCAGGGGGATTTAATAAATGAGCAGTTCTTC. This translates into CASSFQGDLINEQFF.

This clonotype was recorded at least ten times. CDR3 sequence (DNA): TGTGCCAGCAGCCCTCGGGACAGGGTGGTAGGCTACACCTTC. This encodes CASSPRDRVVGYTF. V gene TRBV7-2 combines with J gene TRBJ1-2, with 9 bases identical to TRBD1. From germline, CDR1 is SGHTA and CDR2 FQGNSA. The CDR3 has 14 amino acids. V dropped 5 bases and J dropped 8; count of bases not matched to a gene: 9.